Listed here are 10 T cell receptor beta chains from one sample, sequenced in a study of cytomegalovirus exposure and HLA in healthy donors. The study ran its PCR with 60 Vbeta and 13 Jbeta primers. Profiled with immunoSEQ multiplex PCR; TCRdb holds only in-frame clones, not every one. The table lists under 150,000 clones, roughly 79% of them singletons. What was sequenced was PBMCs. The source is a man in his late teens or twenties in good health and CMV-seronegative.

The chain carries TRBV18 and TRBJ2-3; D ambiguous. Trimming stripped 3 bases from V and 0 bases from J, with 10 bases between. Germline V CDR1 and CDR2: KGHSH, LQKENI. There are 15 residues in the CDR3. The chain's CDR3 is CASSPQTPSTDTQYF. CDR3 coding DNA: TGTGCCAGCTCACCGCAGACACCTAGCACAGATACGCAGTATTTT. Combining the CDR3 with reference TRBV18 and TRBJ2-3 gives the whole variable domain NAGVMQNPRHLVRRRGQEARLRCSPMKGHSHVYWYRQLPEEGLKFMVYLQKENIIDESGMPKERFSAEFPKEGPSILRIQQVVRGDSAAYFCASSPQTPSTDTQYFGPGTRLTVL.

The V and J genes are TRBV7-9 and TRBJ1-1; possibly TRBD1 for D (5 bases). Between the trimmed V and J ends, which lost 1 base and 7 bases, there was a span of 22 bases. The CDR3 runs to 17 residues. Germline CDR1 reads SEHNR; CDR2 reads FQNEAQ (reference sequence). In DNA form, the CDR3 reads TGTGCCAGCAGCTTAGGCGGATGGGGCCAAAAGACAAATGAAGCTTTCTTT. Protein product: CASSLGGWGQKTNEAFF.

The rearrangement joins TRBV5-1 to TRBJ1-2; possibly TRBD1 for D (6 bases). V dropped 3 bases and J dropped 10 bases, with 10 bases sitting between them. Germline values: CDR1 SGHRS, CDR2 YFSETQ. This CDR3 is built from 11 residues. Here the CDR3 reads CASSSQGTYTF. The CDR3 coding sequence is TGCGCCAGCAGCTCCCAGGGGACCTACACCTTC.

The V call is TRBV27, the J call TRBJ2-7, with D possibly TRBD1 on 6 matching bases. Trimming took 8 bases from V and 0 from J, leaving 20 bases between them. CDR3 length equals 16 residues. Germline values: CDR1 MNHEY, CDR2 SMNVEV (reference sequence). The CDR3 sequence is CASGSPGDVSSYEQYF. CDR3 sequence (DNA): TGTGCCAGCGGATCACCAGGGGATGTAAGCTCCTACGAGCAGTACTTC.

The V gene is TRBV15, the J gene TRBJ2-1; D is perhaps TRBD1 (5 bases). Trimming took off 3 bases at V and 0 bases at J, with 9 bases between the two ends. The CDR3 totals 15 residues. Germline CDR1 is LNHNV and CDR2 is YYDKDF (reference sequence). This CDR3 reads CATSSIQGSYNEQFF. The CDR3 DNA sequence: TGTGCCACCAGCAGTATCCAGGGCTCCTACAATGAGCAGTTCTTC.

CDR3 bases: TGTGCCAGCAGTTTAACAGGGCAAGCCTATGGCTACACCTTC. Translation gives CASSLTGQAYGYTF. V and J are TRBV27 and TRBJ1-2, with D possibly matching TRBD1 (6 bases). Trimming removed 2 bases from V and 4 bases from J, with 11 bases in between. Germline values: CDR1 MNHEY, CDR2 SMNVEV (reference sequence). CDR3 length equals 14 residues.

CDR3 amino acids: CASSVILEQYF. The CDR3 region has the DNA TGTGCCAGCAGTGTTATCCTCGAGCAGTACTTC. V and J are TRBV2 and TRBJ2-7; no clear D gene. Trimming removed 4 bases from V and 6 bases from J, with 7 bases in between. There are 11 residues in the CDR3. Germline CDR1 reads SNHLY; CDR2 reads FYNNEI.

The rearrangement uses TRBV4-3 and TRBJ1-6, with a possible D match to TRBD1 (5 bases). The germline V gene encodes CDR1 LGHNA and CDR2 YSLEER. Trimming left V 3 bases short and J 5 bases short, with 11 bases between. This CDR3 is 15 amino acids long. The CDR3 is CASSHSQGDNSPLHF. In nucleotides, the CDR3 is TGCGCCAGCAGCCATTCGCAGGGCGATAATTCACCCCTCCACTTT.

This chain's CDR3 is CSSKAGVRYTEAFF. The CDR3 DNA follows: TGCAGCTCTAAAGCGGGGGTGCGATACACTGAAGCTTTCTTT. The chain recombines TRBV29-1 with TRBJ1-1, with D perhaps matching TRBD1 (5 bases). This CDR3 has 14 amino acids. Germline CDR1 and CDR2: SQVTM and ANQGSEA. Trimming left V 8 bases short and J 3 bases short, with 19 bases between.

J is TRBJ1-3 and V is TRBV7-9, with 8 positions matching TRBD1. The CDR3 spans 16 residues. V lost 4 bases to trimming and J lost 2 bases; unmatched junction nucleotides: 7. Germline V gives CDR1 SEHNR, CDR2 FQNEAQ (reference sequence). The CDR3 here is CASSSKTGGPGNTIYF. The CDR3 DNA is TGTGCCAGCAGCTCGAAAACAGGGGGTCCTGGAAACACCATATATTTT.